This T cell receptor (beta chain) was recovered during a study of control samples from healthy donors and cancer patients. V was shortened by 6 bases and J by 0 bases, with 19 bases between the two germline ends. This CDR3 comprises 17 residues. CDR1 and CDR2 (germline): SNHLY, FYNNEI. The protocol was immunoSEQ multiplex PCR, while the TCRdb copy is restricted to in-frame clones and leaves out a portion. The sample consists of under 200,000 clones, 91% of them appearing once. The rearrangement uses TRBV2 and TRBJ2-3; D may be TRBD2 (5 bases). Sequences were obtained from blood. The receptor comes from a woman aged 25 to 39 in good health. CDR3 in amino acids: CASRDPRTLPSTDTQYF. For the CDR3, the DNA is TGTGCCAGCAGGGACCCCAGGACTCTCCCTAGCACAGATACGCAGTATTTT.